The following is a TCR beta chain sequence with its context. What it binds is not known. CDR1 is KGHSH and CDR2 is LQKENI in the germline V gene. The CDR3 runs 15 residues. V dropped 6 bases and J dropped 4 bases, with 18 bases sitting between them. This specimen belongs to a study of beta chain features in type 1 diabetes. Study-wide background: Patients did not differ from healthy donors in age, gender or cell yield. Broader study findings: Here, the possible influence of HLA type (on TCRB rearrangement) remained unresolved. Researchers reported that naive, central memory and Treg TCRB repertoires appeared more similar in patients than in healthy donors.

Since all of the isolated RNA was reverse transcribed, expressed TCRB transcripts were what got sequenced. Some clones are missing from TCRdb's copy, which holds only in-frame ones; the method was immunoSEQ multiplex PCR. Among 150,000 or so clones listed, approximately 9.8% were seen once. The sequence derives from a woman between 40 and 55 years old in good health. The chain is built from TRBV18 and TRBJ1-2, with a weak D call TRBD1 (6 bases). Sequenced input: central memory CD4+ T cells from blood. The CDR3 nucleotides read TGTGCCAGCTCGGACCGGCAGGGGAATGCCTATGGCTACACCTTC. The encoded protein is CASSDRQGNAYGYTF.